The 18 T cell receptor beta chains presented below share a single source sample, sequenced in a study of shared clonotypes between healthy human individuals. Generated by immunoSEQ multiplex PCR, the TCRdb table keeps only in-frame clones and is missing some. The sample has more than 400,000 clones, 81% seen once; the top ten hold roughly an eighth. The sequenced material came from PBMCs. The receptor set was obtained from a woman aged 35 to 49 in good health. Some clones in this sample may be carry-over from other donors' samples.

The genes are TRBV28 and TRBJ2-2; D gene unclear. This CDR3 is 13 amino acids long. CDR1 is MDHEN, CDR2 SYDVKM, per germline. V was cut by 4 bases and J by 4 bases, with 7 bases left in between. CDR3 sequence: CASSSTPTGELFF. The CDR3 DNA reads as TGTGCCAGCAGTTCGACCCCCACCGGGGAGCTGTTTTTT.

This clone was recorded many times. Other DNA sequences within the sample encode an identical CDR3. The chain combines TRBV7-9 with TRBJ2-7; weak D call: TRBD2 (5 bases). Trimming cost V 5 bases and J 6 bases, with 14 bases left between them. CDR3 length: 13 residues. Germline V gives CDR1 SEHNR, CDR2 FQNEAQ (reference sequence). In DNA form, the CDR3 reads TGTGCCAGCAGCCCCTGGGCGGAGGTCGAGCAGTACTTC. It yields the protein CASSPWAEVEQYF. Based on the CDR3 plus reference TRBV7-9 and TRBJ2-7, the full variable domain is DTGVSQNPRHKITKRGQNVTFRCDPISEHNRLYWYRQTLGQGPEFLTYFQNEAQLEKSRLLSDRFSAERPKGSFSTLEIQRTEQGDSAMYLCASSPWAEVEQYFGPGTRLTVT.

The chain couples TRBV7-8 to TRBJ2-7; 11 bases are shared with TRBD2. Per germline, CDR1 SGHVS and CDR2 FQNEAQ. This CDR3 contains 15 residues. Germline trimming cut 4 bases from V and 4 bases from J; bases unmatched to any gene: 6. The CDR3, as DNA: TGTGCCAGCAGCTACTTAGCGGGAGGGACGTACGAGCAGTACTTC. This encodes CASSYLAGGTYEQYF.

Of note for this clone: A far larger clone is just one base off, so this is likely a read error. The gene calls are TRBV28 and TRBJ1-2; D unclear. V lost 5 bases to trimming and J lost 2 bases, with 9 bases between them. From germline, CDR1 is MDHEN and CDR2 SYDVKM. The CDR3 consists of 13 residues. CDR3 nucleotide sequence: TGTGCCAGCAGTCCCTCACGCAACTATGGCTACACCTTC. Translating gives CASSPSRNYGYTF.

In its sample, this clone was seen a few times. The chain links TRBV5-1 to TRBJ2-7; 9 bases line up with TRBD2. Germline trimming cut 3 bases from V and 6 bases from J; bases unmatched to any gene: 10. CDR1 is SGHRS, CDR2 YFSETQ, per germline. CDR3 size: 15 residues. The CDR3, as DNA: TGCGCCAGCAGCTCCTCTAGCGGGATCTTTCGCGAGCAGTACTTC. Its protein product is CASSSSSGIFREQYF.

The chain joins TRBV5-1 to TRBJ1-1; D is unclear. The CDR3 length is 14 residues. Trimming pared 0 bases from V and 1 base from J, leaving 7 bases between. CDR1 and CDR2 from the germline V gene are SGHRS and YFSETQ. The DNA of the CDR3 is TGCGCCAGCAGCTTGGTTCCGGAGAACACTGAAGCTTTCTTT. Protein product: CASSLVPENTEAFF.

V is TRBV4-2 and J is TRBJ2-7; 9 bases match TRBD2. J gave up 4 bases and V 5 bases, and 15 bases lay outside the gene matches. Germline CDR1 LGHNA, CDR2 YNFKEQ. CDR3 length: 17 amino acids. CDR3 DNA: TGTGCCAGCAGCTCACCCTGGGGTAGCGGGAGTAGGTACGAGCAGTACTTC. This sequence encodes CASSSPWGSGSRYEQYF.

Worth noting for this clone: A far bigger clonotype differs at one base, so this is likely a read error. The same CDR3 also results from other DNA sequences found in this sample. The chain couples TRBV2 to TRBJ2-5; 8 nucleotides align to TRBD1. The J call may be mistaken, given a closer DNA end match to TRBJ2-7. CDR3 length: 15 amino acids. CDR1 and CDR2 (germline): SNHLY, FYNNEI. The CDR3 DNA reads as TGTGCTAGCAGTGACGGACAGGGAGACTCCTACGAGCAGTACTTC. It is translated as CASSDGQGDSYEQYF.

This clone was detected once. J is TRBJ2-1 and V is TRBV7-2, with D perhaps matching TRBD2 (6 bases). The CDR3 covers 15 residues. Trimming removed 2 bases at V and 4 bases at J, with 12 bases between. Germline V lookup: CDR1 SGHTA, CDR2 FQGNSA. The CDR3 nucleotides read TGTGCCAGCAGCTTACGGGGGAGGCCTTACAATGAGCAGTTCTTC. Translated, it gives CASSLRGRPYNEQFF.

V usage is TRBV29-1 and J usage is TRBJ2-2; D ambiguous. The CDR3 covers 13 residues. Looked up from germline, CDR1 is SQVTM and CDR2 is ANQGSEA. The V and J ends lost 3 bases and 0 bases respectively, with 5 bases between them. The CDR3 protein is CSVDGANTGELFF. The CDR3 nucleotides are TGCAGCGTTGACGGCGCGAACACCGGGGAGCTGTTTTTT.

The genes are TRBV5-4 and TRBJ2-5, with D unresolved. V lost 3 bases to trimming and J lost 1 base, with 10 bases between them. CDR3 length equals 14 residues. Per the germline V gene, CDR1 is SGHNT and CDR2 is YYREEE (reference sequence). The CDR3 region is CASSSTAGQETQYF. The CDR3 nucleotides are TGTGCCAGCAGCTCCACAGCAGGCCAAGAGACCCAGTACTTC.

On this clone itself: This likely stems from a read error, as it lies one base from a far larger clone. The genes are TRBV25-1 and TRBJ2-1; D uncertain. Germline-derived CDR1 and CDR2 are MGHDK and SYGVNS. This CDR3 region has 13 residues. The CDR3 loop reads CASSEWAYNGQFF. In nucleotides, the CDR3 is TGTGCCAGCAGTGAATGGGCTTACAATGGGCAGTTCTTC.

This clone was seen a handful of times. A far bigger clonotype differs at one base, so this is likely a read error. Different DNA sequences within this sample yield the same CDR3. DNA of the CDR3: TGTGCTAGCAGTGTCGGGACAGGGAATGAAAAACTGTTTTTT. Translated, it gives CASSVGTGNEKLFF. The chain links TRBV25-1 to TRBJ1-4, with 9 positions matching TRBD1. The CDR3 has 14 residues. The germline V gene has CDR1 MGHDK and CDR2 SYGVNS. Filled out from reference TRBV25-1 and TRBJ1-4, the complete variable domain reads EADIYQTPRYLVIGTGKKITLECSQTMGHDKMYWYQQDPGMELHLIHYSYGVNSTEKGDLSSESTVSRIRTEHFPLTLESARPSHTSQYLCASSVGTGNEKLFFGSGTQLSVL.

In its sample, this clone was seen once. This sequence joins TRBV28 and TRBJ1-1, with 9 bases aligning to TRBD1. Germline V gene sequence: CDR1 MDHEN, CDR2 SYDVKM. V trimming: 5 bases; J trimming: 5 bases; junction bases outside the gene matches: 6. CDR3 length: 14 residues. DNA for the CDR3: TGTGCCAGCAGTCCGGGACAGGGAAGGACTGAAGCTTTCTTT. It specifies CASSPGQGRTEAFF.

About this clone itself: This may stem from a read error, because a much larger clone lies one nucleotide away. The chain links TRBV29-1 to TRBJ2-1; 9 bases map to TRBD2. CDR3 length equals 15 residues. Germline V gene lookup returns CDR1 SQVTM and CDR2 ANQGSEA. CDR3: CSVRAGGDGYNERFF. The CDR3 DNA reads TGCAGCGTTCGGGCGGGAGGGGACGGTTACAATGAGCGGTTCTTC.

The CDR3: CASSPRGDGYYEQYF. The CDR3 bases are TGTGCCAGCTCACCAAGGGGGGACGGATACTACGAGCAGTACTTC. The chain recombines TRBV18 with TRBJ2-7, with D tentatively TRBD1 or TRBD2 (6 bases each). The V end lost 2 bases, the J end lost 3 bases, and 14 bases lay between the germline ends. Germline assignment: CDR1 KGHSH and CDR2 LQKENI. This CDR3 is 15 amino acids long. The full variable domain, rest sourced from reference TRBV18 and TRBJ2-7, is NAGVMQNPRHLVRRRGQEARLRCSPMKGHSHVYWYRQLPEEGLKFMVYLQKENIIDESGMPKERFSAEFPKEGPSILRIQQVVRGDSAAYFCASSPRGDGYYEQYFGPGTRLTVT.

On this clone itself: With a far larger clone one base away, a read error is the likely cause. V and J are TRBV4-3 and TRBJ2-2; D tentatively fits TRBD1 or TRBD2 (5 bases each). Germline-derived CDR1 and CDR2 are LGHNA and YSLEER. This CDR3 is 15 amino acids long. The CDR3 sequence: CASSQGTPGTGEPFF. CDR3 DNA sequence: TGCGCCAGCAGCCAAGGGACGCCGGGGACCGGGGAGCCGTTTTTT.

This clone was recorded at least ten times. The J gene is TRBJ1-5, the V gene TRBV21-1. TRBV21-1 is an annotated pseudogene. This CDR3 comprises 14 residues. The chain's CDR3 is CASSPGRYNQPQHF. In nucleotides, the CDR3 is TGTGCCAGCAGCCCAGGACGGTACAATCAGCCCCAGCATTTT.